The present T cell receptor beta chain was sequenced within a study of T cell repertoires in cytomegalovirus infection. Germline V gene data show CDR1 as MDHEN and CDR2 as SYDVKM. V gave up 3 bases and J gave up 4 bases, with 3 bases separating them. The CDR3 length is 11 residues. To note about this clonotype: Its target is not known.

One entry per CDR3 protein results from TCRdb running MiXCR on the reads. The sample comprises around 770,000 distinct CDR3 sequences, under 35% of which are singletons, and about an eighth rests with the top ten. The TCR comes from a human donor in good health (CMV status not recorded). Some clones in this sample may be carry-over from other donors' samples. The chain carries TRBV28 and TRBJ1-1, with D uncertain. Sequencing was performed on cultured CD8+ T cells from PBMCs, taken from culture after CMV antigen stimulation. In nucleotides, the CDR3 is TGTGCCAGCAGTTTTCTCACTGAAGCTTTCTTT. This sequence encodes CASSFLTEAFF.